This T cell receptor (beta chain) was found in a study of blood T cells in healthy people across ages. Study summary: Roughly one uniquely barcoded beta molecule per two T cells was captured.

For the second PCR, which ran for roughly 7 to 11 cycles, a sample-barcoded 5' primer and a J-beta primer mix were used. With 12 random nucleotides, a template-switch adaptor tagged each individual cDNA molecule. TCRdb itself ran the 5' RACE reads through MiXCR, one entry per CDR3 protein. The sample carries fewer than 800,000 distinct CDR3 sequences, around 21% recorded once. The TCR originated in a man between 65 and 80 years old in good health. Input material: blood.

The CDR3 DNA is TGCGCCAGCAGTGTACGACTAGCGGGTAGGGATAGGAATGAGCAGTTCTTC. Its protein is CASSVRLAGRDRNEQFF. V gene TRBV10-1 combines with J gene TRBJ2-1; 10 bases are a match to TRBD2. J gave up 7 bases and V 4 bases, and 13 bases lay outside the gene matches. This CDR3 is 17 amino acids long. In germline, CDR1 is WNHNN, CDR2 SYGVQD (reference sequence).